This T cell receptor (beta chain) derives from a study of response to subunit inactivated influenza vaccine. TCRdb independently ran MiXCR on the RT-PCR reads; one entry per CDR3 protein. In the table there are some 640,000 distinct CDR3 sequences, about 14% of which are singletons. This clonotype was observed a handful of times. The antigen remains undetermined. This CDR3 comprises 16 residues. V was shortened by 3 bases and J by 3 bases, with 16 bases between the two germline ends. Study-level results: Few additional T cells are recruited per seasonal influenza vaccination, authors suggested.

This clonotype was sampled from a middle-aged man who received an inactivated influenza vaccine. The rearrangement joins TRBV12-3 or TRBV12-4 to TRBJ2-3, with D perhaps matching TRBD1 or TRBD2 (6 bases each). Sequenced here: PBMCs from blood, sampled roughly 2 weeks before vaccination. CDR3 nucleotide sequence: TGTGCCAGCAGTTTGAGGGGGAGGAGCGGTACAGATACGCAGTATTTT. Its translation: CASSLRGRSGTDTQYF.